The 27 T cell receptor beta chains presented below share a single source sample, sequenced in a study of blood T cell repertoires in COVID-19. Repertoires were generated with immunoSEQ multiplex PCR, while TCRdb's copy carries only in-frame clones and drops some. The table records about 70,000 clones, 88% of them present only once. The specimen was peripheral blood. These receptors were taken from a human donor in a cohort sampled during active COVID-19.

V gene TRBV7-3 combines with J gene TRBJ2-1, with 9 bases that match TRBD2. The CDR3 is 14 amino acids. The junction had 9 bases not matched to a gene; V was cut back by 5 bases and J by 10 bases. Germline CDR1 and CDR2: SGHTA and FQGTGA. This CDR3 reads CASSPPGTSREQFF. DNA of the CDR3: TGTGCCAGCAGCCCCCCCGGGACTAGCCGCGAGCAGTTCTTC.

The CDR3, as DNA: TGTGCCAGCAGTTACTCGAGCCTTACAAACATTCAGTACTTC. It yields the protein CASSYSSLTNIQYF. V gene TRBV6-6 combines with J gene TRBJ2-4; D gene ambiguous. CDR1 is MNHNY and CDR2 is SVGAGI in the germline V gene (reference sequence). The CDR3 has 14 residues. V lost 0 bases, J lost 6 bases, and 9 bases lay in between.

The chain couples TRBV6-5 to TRBJ2-1, with TRBD2 matching 7 bases. Germline V lookup: CDR1 MNHEY, CDR2 SVGAGI. Losses at the gene ends were 0 bases for V and 7 bases for J; bases not matched to a gene: 9. The CDR3 covers 16 residues. Here the CDR3 reads CASSYSGVGGQNEQFF. CDR3 DNA sequence: TGTGCCAGCAGTTACTCAGGAGTGGGAGGGCAGAATGAGCAGTTCTTC.

This chain connects TRBV3-1 (or the pseudogene TRBV3-2) to TRBJ1-3, with TRBD1 as a possible D gene (5 bases). Germline CDR1 LGHDT, CDR2 YNNKEL (reference sequence). Trimming pared 8 bases from V and 4 bases from J, leaving 15 bases between. This CDR3 has 14 residues. Here the CDR3 DNA reads TGTGCCAGCGGTCAGGGAGGGGCCGGAAACACCATATATTTT. Translation gives CASGQGGAGNTIYF.

The V gene is TRBV5-4, the J gene TRBJ2-5; TRBD1 is a possible D gene (5 bases). Germline CDR1 is SGHNT and CDR2 is YYREEE (reference sequence). V lost 5 bases to trimming and J lost 1 base, with 15 bases between them. The CDR3 loop spans 15 amino acids. As DNA, the CDR3 is TGTGCCAGCAGTTTCCCCGGCAGGGTCCAAGAGACCCAGTACTTC. Protein: CASSFPGRVQETQYF.

The chain recombines TRBV5-4 with TRBJ1-1, with 7 bases identical to TRBD1. Unmatched junction bases numbered 4, after V lost 2 bases and J lost 0 bases. Germline values: CDR1 SGHNT, CDR2 YYREEE (reference sequence). The CDR3 spans 15 residues. The CDR3 sequence is CASSFMGQMNTEAFF. In nucleotides, the CDR3 is TGTGCCAGCAGCTTTATGGGACAGATGAACACTGAAGCTTTCTTT.

The CDR3 protein is CASSRPNRETSGNTIYF. In nucleotides, the CDR3 is TGTGCCAGCAGTCGACCTAACAGGGAAACCTCTGGAAACACCATATATTTT. The chain combines TRBV21-1 with TRBJ1-3; the table's D call, TRBD1, was not checked against the DNA. TRBV21-1 is marked as a pseudogene. The CDR3 extends over 17 amino acids.

V and J are TRBV13 and TRBJ2-4; D remains unclear. The CDR3 is 14 amino acids. Trimming took off 4 bases at V and 3 bases at J, with 10 bases between the two ends. Per germline, CDR1 PRHDT and CDR2 FYEKMQ (reference sequence). As DNA, the CDR3 is TGTGCCAGCAGCTCCATATCGGGCAAAAACATTCAGTACTTC. It is translated as CASSSISGKNIQYF. The variable domain in full, completed from reference TRBV13 and TRBJ2-4, reads AAGVIQSPRHLIKEKRETATLKCYPIPRHDTVYWYQQGPGQDPQFLISFYEKMQSDKGSIPDRFSAQQFSDYHSELNMSSLELGDSALYFCASSSISGKNIQYFGAGTRLSVL.

The rearrangement joins TRBV6-5 to TRBJ2-3; D ambiguous. The V gene's germline CDR1 is MNHEY and CDR2 SVGAGI. V lost 6 bases to trimming and J lost 2 bases, with 15 bases between them. The CDR3 has 15 amino acids. DNA of the CDR3: TGTGCCAGCAGGGCTGGCAGACTTTACACAGATACGCAGTATTTT. It encodes CASRAGRLYTDTQYF.

This clone was counted once. The rearrangement links TRBV15 to TRBJ2-1, with TRBD1 matching over 9 bases. CDR1 is LNHNV and CDR2 is YYDKDF in the germline V gene (reference sequence). The CDR3 consists of 18 residues. Trimming at V came to 0 bases and at J to 7 bases, leaving 13 bases not matched to a gene. CDR3 DNA sequence: TGTGCCACCAGCAGAGAGAGTTCCGGGACAGGGTTTCGGAATGAGCAGTTCTTC. Translated: CATSRESSGTGFRNEQFF.

The J gene is TRBJ2-3, the V gene TRBV5-4; TRBD2 matches 10 bases. This CDR3 region has 16 residues. Trimming cost V 0 bases and J 1 base; bases outside gene matches: 2. CDR1 and CDR2 (germline): SGHNT, YYREEE (reference sequence). The chain's CDR3 is CASSLGGTSGTDTQYF. For the CDR3, the DNA is TGTGCCAGCAGCTTGGGCGGGACTAGCGGCACAGATACGCAGTATTTT.

This clone was seen only once. The V and J genes are TRBV7-2 and TRBJ2-1; 9 bases agree with TRBD2. Trimming removed 3 bases from V and 9 bases from J; junction bases left unmatched: 15. Germline CDR1 is SGHTA and CDR2 is FQGNSA. The CDR3 has 17 residues. Written as DNA, the CDR3 is TGTGCCAGCAGCTTTAGCGGGAGCACCGGGGGTTATTTTGAGCAGTTCTTC. Translating it yields CASSFSGSTGGYFEQFF.

V and J are TRBV3-1 (or the pseudogene TRBV3-2) and TRBJ2-1, with a possible D match to TRBD1 (5 bases). Germline V gene data show CDR1 as LGHDT and CDR2 as YNNKEL (reference sequence). The CDR3 is made up of 14 amino acids. The V end lost 0 bases, the J end lost 3 bases, and 6 bases lay between the germline ends. The CDR3 DNA reads TGTGCCAGCAGCCAAGAGACAGTCTACAATGAGCAGTTCTTC. Amino acids: CASSQETVYNEQFF.

This clone occurred once. The chain is built from TRBV10-2 and TRBJ2-7; TRBD2 agrees at 10 bases. The germline V gene encodes CDR1 WSHSY and CDR2 SAAADI. This CDR3 is 14 amino acids long. V was pared by 6 bases and J by 6 bases, with 8 bases of the junction left unmatched. This CDR3 reads CASSDSGRKVEQYV. The CDR3 DNA reads as TGCGCCAGCAGCGATAGCGGGAGGAAGGTCGAGCAGTACGTC.

V usage is TRBV11-2 and J usage is TRBJ2-5, with TRBD1 matching over 9 bases. CDR1 is SGHAT and CDR2 is FQNNGV in the germline V gene. V was pared by 1 base and J by 7 bases, with 4 bases of the junction left unmatched. This CDR3 comprises 14 residues. The CDR3 sequence is CASSLGDRVGTQYF. For the CDR3, the DNA is TGTGCCAGCAGCTTAGGGGACAGGGTCGGGACCCAGTACTTC.

The J gene is TRBJ2-3, the V gene TRBV10-1; 7 bases agree with TRBD1. V lost 6 bases, J lost 6 bases, and 3 bases stayed unmatched. Looked up from germline, CDR1 is WNHNN and CDR2 is SYGVQD (reference sequence). CDR3 length equals 12 residues. The CDR3 DNA is TGCGCCAGCAGGGGACAGTTCGATACGCAGTATTTT. It yields the protein CASRGQFDTQYF.

The chain joins TRBV5-1 to TRBJ2-1, with 11 positions matching TRBD2. Germline V CDR1 and CDR2: SGHRS, YFSETQ. The CDR3 totals 15 residues. V lost 5 bases to trimming and J lost 3 bases; unmatched junction nucleotides: 4. DNA of the CDR3: TGCGCCAGCAGGCCTGGGACTAGCGGCTACAATGAGCAGTTCTTC. Residues: CASRPGTSGYNEQFF.

Only a few counts were recorded for this clone. The chain employs TRBV2 and TRBJ1-6; D is unclear. Germline CDR1 and CDR2: SNHLY and FYNNEI. The CDR3 spans 14 residues. V was shortened by 3 bases and J by 5 bases, with 8 bases between the two germline ends. CDR3 amino acids: CASSDTVNNSPLHF. The DNA for the CDR3 is TGTGCCAGCAGTGACACAGTTAATAATTCACCCCTCCACTTT.

The V gene is TRBV28, the J gene TRBJ2-7; 8 positions match TRBD1. V lost 6 bases, J lost 7 bases, and 17 bases stayed unmatched. The CDR3 is 16 residues long. Germline V gene lookup returns CDR1 MDHEN and CDR2 SYDVKM. CDR3 sequence (DNA): TGTGCCAGCAGCCCGTCCCGGACAGGGTCTCTTTGGGAGCAGTACGTC. Translated: CASSPSRTGSLWEQYV.

This CDR3 reads CASGPTREGGNEQFF. In nucleotides, the CDR3 is TGTGCTAGTGGTCCCACGCGGGAGGGAGGCAATGAGCAGTTCTTC. The chain has TRBV12-5 and TRBJ2-1; 9 bases are shared with TRBD2. Germline CDR1 reads LGHNT; CDR2 reads FRNRAP. The CDR3 extends over 15 amino acids. V was pared by 5 bases and J by 6 bases, with 8 bases of the junction left unmatched.

J is TRBJ1-2 and V is TRBV28; 9 bases match TRBD1. There are 16 residues in the CDR3. Trimming removed 6 bases from V and 4 bases from J; junction bases left unmatched: 12. The germline V gene encodes CDR1 MDHEN and CDR2 SYDVKM. The DNA for the CDR3 is TGTGCCAGCAGCAGAACAGGGGGCGTATCCCCCTATGGCTACACCTTC. Its protein is CASSRTGGVSPYGYTF.

V gene TRBV2 combines with J gene TRBJ2-2, with 11 bases identical to TRBD1. J was trimmed by 4 bases and V by 6 bases; bases with no gene match: 1. Germline values: CDR1 SNHLY, CDR2 FYNNEI. CDR3 size: 14 residues. The CDR3 DNA reads as TGTGCCAGCAGAGGGACAGGGGGCACCGGGGAGCTGTTTTTT. Its protein is CASRGTGGTGELFF.

The gene calls are TRBV2 and TRBJ1-3; tentative D call: TRBD1 (5 bases). Trimming took 8 bases from V and 3 from J, leaving 8 bases between them. Germline CDR1 reads SNHLY; CDR2 reads FYNNEI. The CDR3 length is 12 residues. CDR3 sequence: CASGTYGNTIYF. The CDR3 DNA reads as TGTGCCAGCGGGACTTATGGAAACACCATATATTTT. The variable domain in full, with the rest retrieved from reference TRBV2 and TRBJ1-3, is EPEVTQTPSHQVTQMGQEVILRCVPISNHLYFYWYRQILGQKVEFLVSFYNNEISEKSEIFDDQFSVERPDGSNFTLKIRSTKLEDSAMYFCASGTYGNTIYFGEGSWLTVV.

This clone was detected a few times. Written as DNA, the CDR3 is TGTGCCAGCAGCCTTACAGGGTGGAATGAGCAGTTCTTC. Protein sequence: CASSLTGWNEQFF. V usage is TRBV6-5 and J usage is TRBJ2-1; a possible D gene is TRBD1 (6 bases). Between the trimmed V and J ends, which lost 6 bases and 7 bases, there was a span of 13 bases. The V gene's germline CDR1 is MNHEY and CDR2 SVGAGI. The CDR3 has 13 residues.

The chain employs TRBV2 and TRBJ1-2; 8 bases line up with TRBD1. The CDR3 contains 14 residues. The V segment lost 6 bases and the J segment 4 bases; nucleotides outside the gene matches: 7. Germline V gives CDR1 SNHLY, CDR2 FYNNEI. The CDR3, as DNA: TGTGCCAGCAGGGCCGGGACAGGCAGCTATGGCTACACCTTC. This translates into CASRAGTGSYGYTF.

This chain connects TRBV19 to TRBJ1-1; no clear D gene. Germline V gene data show CDR1 as LNHDA and CDR2 as SQIVND (reference sequence). Trimming stripped 1 base from V and 4 bases from J, with 25 bases between. CDR3 length: 19 amino acids. Here the CDR3 DNA reads TGTGCCAGTAGTATAGTCTCGCTGGGCAGGAACTCGTTGGGCACTGAAGCTTTCTTT. It translates to CASSIVSLGRNSLGTEAFF.

The chain combines TRBV10-3 with TRBJ2-3, with 10 nucleotides matching TRBD2. CDR3 size: 15 residues. Germline CDR1 ENHRY, CDR2 SYGVKD. The V and J ends lost 2 bases and 2 bases, in that order; junction bases with no gene match: 1. DNA for the CDR3: TGTGCCATCAGTGAGACTAGCGGGATCACAGATACGCAGTATTTT. Translation: CAISETSGITDTQYF.